This note documents a single T cell receptor (beta chain) sequence. The antigen is unknown. This sample is part of a study of beta chain features in type 1 diabetes. The CDR3 has 14 amino acids. Germline CDR1 reads MGHDK; CDR2 reads SYGVNS. V was clipped by 3 bases and J by 7 bases, with 12 bases between them. Investigators reverse transcribed all isolated RNA, so they sequenced expressed TCRB transcripts. Libraries were prepared by immunoSEQ multiplex PCR; TCRdb keeps only in-frame clonotypes and omits some of them. The sample lists about 650,000 clones; roughly 12% were seen once. Overall study results and limits: All four CD4+ subsets of Type 1 diabetes patients contained TCRB CDR3s that were moderately but significantly shorter.

This sequence originates from a man younger than 40 with type 1 diabetes. The sequenced material came from naive CD4+ T cells from blood. The rearrangement joins TRBV25-1 to TRBJ1-4, with D possibly matching TRBD1 (5 bases). This CDR3 reads CASSDPGDAEKLFF. CDR3 nucleotides: TGTGCCAGCAGTGATCCCGGGGACGCTGAAAAACTGTTTTTT.